This T cell receptor (beta chain) is from a study of blood T cell repertoires in COVID-19. The assay was immunoSEQ multiplex PCR, and TCRdb's table has in-frame clones only and misses some. The sample consists of about 180,000 clones, 70% to 90% of them appearing once. Trimming left V 3 bases short and J 4 bases short, with 9 bases between. This CDR3 is built from 13 residues. Per germline, CDR1 SNHLY and CDR2 FYNNEI. The chain couples TRBV2 to TRBJ1-1; D uncertain. The TCR sequence derives from a person between 70 and 80 years old with COVID-19, enrolled during active disease. Sample: peripheral blood. CDR3 sequence (DNA): TGTGCCAGCAGTGACCCGGGGTCCACTGAAGCTTTCTTT. This gives the protein CASSDPGSTEAFF.